This TCR beta chain was identified in a study of blood T cell repertoires in COVID-19. Whole-study context: There were acute and convalescent COVID-19 samples, and they came from the United States, Italy and Spain.

The length of the CDR3 is 16 residues. The V gene end was trimmed by 4 bases and the J gene end by 2 bases; junction bases not matched to a gene: 8. Germline V CDR1 and CDR2: SGHVS, FQNEAQ. As processed by the authors: The authors estimated nucleated cell counts from reference gene primer amplification. Profiled with immunoSEQ multiplex PCR; TCRdb holds only in-frame clones, not every one. V and J calls and clone size are copied from that table; D and trimming were computed from the DNA. The data contain some 200,000 clones, around 86% of them seen just once; the ten biggest clones take up 5% to 6.5%.

Sequencing input: peripheral blood. The TCR was taken from an older man with acute or convalescent COVID-19. The V call is TRBV7-8, the J call TRBJ2-3; 8 nucleotides align to TRBD1. The CDR3 DNA follows: TGTGCCAGCAGCTCGACACGGACAGGGTCCACAGATACGCAGTATTTT. Encoded protein: CASSSTRTGSTDTQYF.